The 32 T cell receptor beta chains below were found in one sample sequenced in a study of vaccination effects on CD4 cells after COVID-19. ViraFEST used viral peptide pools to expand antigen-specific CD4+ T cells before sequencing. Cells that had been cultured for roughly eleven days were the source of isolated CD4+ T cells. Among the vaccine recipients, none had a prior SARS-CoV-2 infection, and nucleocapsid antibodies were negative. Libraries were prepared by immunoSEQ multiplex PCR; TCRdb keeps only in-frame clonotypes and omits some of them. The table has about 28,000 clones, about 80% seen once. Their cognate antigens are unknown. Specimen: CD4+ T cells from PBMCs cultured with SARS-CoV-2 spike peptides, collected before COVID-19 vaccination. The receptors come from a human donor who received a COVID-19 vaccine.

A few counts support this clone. The DNA of the CDR3 is TGTGCCAGTCGACAGGCCCTCGGGCCCCTCCACTTT. Translation gives CASRQALGPLHF. This chain uses TRBV27 with TRBJ1-6, with a possible D match to TRBD1 (6 bases). The CDR3 has 12 residues. CDR1 and CDR2 (germline): MNHEY, SMNVEV (reference sequence). Trimming stripped 9 bases from V and 13 bases from J, with 16 bases between.

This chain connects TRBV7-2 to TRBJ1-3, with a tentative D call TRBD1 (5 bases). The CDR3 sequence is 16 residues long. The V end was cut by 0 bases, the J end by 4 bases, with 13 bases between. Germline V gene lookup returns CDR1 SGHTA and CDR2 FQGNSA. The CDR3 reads CASSLAGGNNGNTIYF. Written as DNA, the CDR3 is TGTGCCAGCAGCTTAGCGGGGGGGAATAACGGAAACACCATATATTTT.

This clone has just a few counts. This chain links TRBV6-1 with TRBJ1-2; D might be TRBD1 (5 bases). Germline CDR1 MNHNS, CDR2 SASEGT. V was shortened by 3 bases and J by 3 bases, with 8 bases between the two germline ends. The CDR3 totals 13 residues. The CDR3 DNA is TGTGCCAGCAGTGAGCAGGGCGACTATGGCTACACCTTC. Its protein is CASSEQGDYGYTF.

CDR3 residues: CASSPQGAYNSPLHF. The CDR3 region has the DNA TGTGCCAGCAGCCCCCAGGGGGCCTATAATTCACCCCTCCACTTT. The rearrangement joins TRBV6-5 to TRBJ1-6; the match to TRBD1 covers 7 bases. Germline V gene data show CDR1 as MNHEY and CDR2 as SVGAGI. The CDR3 is made up of 15 amino acids. The J segment lost 2 bases and the V segment lost 6 bases, leaving 4 bases of the junction unmatched.

The CDR3 sequence is CASSLGGEVQPQHF. CDR3 DNA: TGTGCCAGCAGCTTAGGTGGGGAGGTTCAGCCCCAGCATTTT. This chain joins TRBV7-2 and TRBJ1-5; D gene unclear. With 1 base removed from V and 6 bases from J, the gap between germline ends came to 10 bases. The CDR3 is made up of 14 amino acids. Germline CDR1 reads SGHTA; CDR2 reads FQGNSA. The variable domain in full, with the rest retrieved from reference TRBV7-2 and TRBJ1-5, is GAGVSQSPSNKVTEKGKDVELRCDPISGHTALYWYRQSLGQGLEFLIYFQGNSAPDKSGLPSDRFSAERTGGSVSTLTIQRTQQEDSAVYLCASSLGGEVQPQHFGDGTRLSIL.

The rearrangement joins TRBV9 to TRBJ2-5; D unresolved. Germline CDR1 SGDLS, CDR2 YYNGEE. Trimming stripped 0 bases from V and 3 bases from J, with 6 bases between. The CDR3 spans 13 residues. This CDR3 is CASSVGQEETQYF. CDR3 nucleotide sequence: TGTGCCAGCAGCGTAGGCCAAGAAGAGACCCAGTACTTC.

CDR3 bases: TGCGCCAGCAGCTCCGGACTGGAGAGCAATGAGCAGTTCTTC. It specifies CASSSGLESNEQFF. V usage is TRBV5-1 and J usage is TRBJ2-1; TRBD2 is a possible D gene (5 bases). This CDR3 contains 14 residues. Trimming took 3 bases from V and 6 from J, leaving 13 bases between them. Germline values: CDR1 SGHRS, CDR2 YFSETQ.

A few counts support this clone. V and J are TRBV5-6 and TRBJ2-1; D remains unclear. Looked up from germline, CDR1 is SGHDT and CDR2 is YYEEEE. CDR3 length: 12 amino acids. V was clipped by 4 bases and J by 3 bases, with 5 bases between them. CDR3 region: CASSVDYNEQFF. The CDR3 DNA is TGTGCCAGCAGCGTCGACTACAATGAGCAGTTCTTC.

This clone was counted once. CDR3 coding DNA: TGTGCCAGCAGCACCGACAGGTCTAGAAACACCATATATTTT. Amino acid sequence: CASSTDRSRNTIYF. The gene calls are TRBV5-4 and TRBJ1-3, with a weak D call TRBD1 (6 bases). With 4 bases removed from V and 5 bases from J, the gap between germline ends came to 13 bases. The CDR3 covers 14 residues. Germline CDR1 reads SGHNT; CDR2 reads YYREEE (reference sequence).

The CDR3 DNA follows: TGCGCCAGCAGCTGGGACAGGGGTAACTACGAGCAGTACTTC. Translating it yields CASSWDRGNYEQYF. J is TRBJ2-7 and V is TRBV5-1, with TRBD1 matching 10 bases. The junction had 3 bases not matched to a gene; V was cut back by 3 bases and J by 3 bases. Per the germline V gene, CDR1 is SGHRS and CDR2 is YFSETQ. The CDR3 is made up of 14 amino acids. Full variable domain (outside the CDR3, taken from reference TRBV5-1 and TRBJ2-7): KAGVTQTPRYLIKTRGQQVTLSCSPISGHRSVSWYQQTPGQGLQFLFEYFSETQRNKGNFPGRFSGRQFSNSRSEMNVSTLELGDSALYLCASSWDRGNYEQYFGPGTRLTVT.

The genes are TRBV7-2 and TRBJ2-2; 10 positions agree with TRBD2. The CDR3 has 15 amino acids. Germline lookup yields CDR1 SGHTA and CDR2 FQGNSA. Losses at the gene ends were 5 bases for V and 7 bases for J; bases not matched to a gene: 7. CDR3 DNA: TGTGCCAGCAGCCCCCTCAGCGGGGGGGTCGGGGAGCTGTTTTTT. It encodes CASSPLSGGVGELFF.

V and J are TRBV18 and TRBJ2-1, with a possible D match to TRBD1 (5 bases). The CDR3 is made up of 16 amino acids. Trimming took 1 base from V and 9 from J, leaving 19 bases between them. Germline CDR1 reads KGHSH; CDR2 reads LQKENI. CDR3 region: CASSPQNQGVRGEQFF. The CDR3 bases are TGTGCCAGCTCACCACAGAACCAGGGTGTTCGAGGTGAGCAGTTCTTC.

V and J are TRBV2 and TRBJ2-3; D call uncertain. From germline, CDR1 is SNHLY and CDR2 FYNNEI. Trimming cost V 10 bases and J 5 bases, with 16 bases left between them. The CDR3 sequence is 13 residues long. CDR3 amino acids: CATILWEEDTQYF. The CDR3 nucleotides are TGTGCCACCATACTTTGGGAAGAAGATACGCAGTATTTT.

The CDR3 coding sequence is TGTGCCAGCAGTCAGGGGTTCAATTCACCCCTCCACTTT. Its translation is CASSQGFNSPLHF. The V gene is TRBV12-3 or TRBV12-4, the J gene TRBJ1-6, with D maybe TRBD1 (6 bases). Trimming removed 5 bases from V and 7 bases from J, with 9 bases in between. There are 13 residues in the CDR3.

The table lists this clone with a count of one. For the CDR3, the DNA is TGTGCCAGCAGTTACCAAGGCAGGGGGCCTGTCGGCTACACCTTC. Residues: CASSYQGRGPVGYTF. The chain combines TRBV6-5 with TRBJ1-2, with 8 bases identical to TRBD1. CDR3 size: 15 residues. V lost 2 bases, J lost 8 bases, and 10 bases stayed unmatched. In germline, CDR1 is MNHEY, CDR2 SVGAGI.

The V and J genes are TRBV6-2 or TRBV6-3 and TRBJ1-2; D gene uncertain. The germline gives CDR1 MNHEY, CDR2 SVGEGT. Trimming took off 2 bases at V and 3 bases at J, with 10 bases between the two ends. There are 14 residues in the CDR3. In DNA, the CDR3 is TGTGCCAGCAGTTACGGGTCAGCGTACTATGGCTACACCTTC. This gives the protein CASSYGSAYYGYTF.

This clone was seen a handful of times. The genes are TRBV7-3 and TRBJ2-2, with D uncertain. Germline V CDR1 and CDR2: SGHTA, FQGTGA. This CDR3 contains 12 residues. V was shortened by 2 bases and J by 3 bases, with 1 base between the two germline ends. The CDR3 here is CASSLDTGELFF. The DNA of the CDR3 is TGTGCCAGCAGCTTAGACACCGGGGAGCTGTTTTTT.

The CDR3 DNA is TGTGCCAGCAGCTTAGGCTTCAGGGGATCCTACAATGAGCAGTTCTTC. Its protein product is CASSLGFRGSYNEQFF. The rearrangement links TRBV11-2 to TRBJ2-1; D perhaps matches TRBD1 (6 bases). Germline V gives CDR1 SGHAT, CDR2 FQNNGV. With 1 base removed from V and 1 base from J, the gap between germline ends came to 11 bases. The CDR3 has 16 amino acids.

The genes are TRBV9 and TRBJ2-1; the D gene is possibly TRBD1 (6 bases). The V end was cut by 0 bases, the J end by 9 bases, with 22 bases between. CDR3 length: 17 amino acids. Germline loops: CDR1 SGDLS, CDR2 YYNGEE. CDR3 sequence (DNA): TGTGCCAGCAGCGTAGCTACGGGCAGGGGCGGTTTAAGTGAGCAGTTCTTC. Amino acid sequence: CASSVATGRGGLSEQFF.

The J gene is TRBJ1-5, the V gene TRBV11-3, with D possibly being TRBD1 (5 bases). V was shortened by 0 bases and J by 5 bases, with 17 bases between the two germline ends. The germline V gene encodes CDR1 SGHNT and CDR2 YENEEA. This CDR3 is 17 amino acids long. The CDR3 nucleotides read TGTGCCAGCAGCTTAGATCAACGGCAGGGAAGAGATCAGCCCCAGCATTTT. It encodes CASSLDQRQGRDQPQHF.

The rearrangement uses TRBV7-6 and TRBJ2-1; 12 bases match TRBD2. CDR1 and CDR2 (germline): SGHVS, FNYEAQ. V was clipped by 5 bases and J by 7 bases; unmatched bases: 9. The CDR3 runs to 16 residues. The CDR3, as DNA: TGTGCCAGCAGCCCCCGGACTAGCGGGGAAAGGAATGAGCAGTTCTTC. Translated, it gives CASSPRTSGERNEQFF.

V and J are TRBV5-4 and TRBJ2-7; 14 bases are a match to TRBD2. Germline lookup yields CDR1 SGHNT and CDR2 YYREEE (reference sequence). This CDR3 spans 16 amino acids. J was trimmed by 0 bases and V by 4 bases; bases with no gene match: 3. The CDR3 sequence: CASSPGLAGASYEQYF. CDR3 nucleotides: TGTGCCAGCAGCCCGGGACTAGCGGGGGCCTCCTACGAGCAGTACTTC. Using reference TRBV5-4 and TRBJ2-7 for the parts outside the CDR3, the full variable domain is ETGVTQSPTHLIKTRGQQVTLRCSSQSGHNTVSWYQQALGQGPQFIFQYYREEENGRGNFPPRFSGLQFPNYSSELNVNALELDDSALYLCASSPGLAGASYEQYFGPGTRLTVT.

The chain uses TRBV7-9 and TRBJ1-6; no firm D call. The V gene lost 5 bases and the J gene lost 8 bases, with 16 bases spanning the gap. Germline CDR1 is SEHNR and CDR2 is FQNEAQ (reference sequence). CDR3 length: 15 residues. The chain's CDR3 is CASSHNTAGDSPLHF. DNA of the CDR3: TGTGCCAGCAGCCACAACACCGCCGGGGATTCACCCCTCCACTTT. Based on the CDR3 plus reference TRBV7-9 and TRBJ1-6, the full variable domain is DTGVSQNPRHKITKRGQNVTFRCDPISEHNRLYWYRQTLGQGPEFLTYFQNEAQLEKSRLLSDRFSAERPKGSFSTLEIQRTEQGDSAMYLCASSHNTAGDSPLHFGNGTRLTVT.

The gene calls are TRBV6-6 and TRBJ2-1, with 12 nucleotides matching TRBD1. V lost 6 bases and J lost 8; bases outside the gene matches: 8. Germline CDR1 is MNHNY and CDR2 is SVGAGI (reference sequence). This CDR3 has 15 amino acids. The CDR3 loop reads CASRRPGTGGYEQFF. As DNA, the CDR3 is TGTGCCAGCAGGCGGCCCGGGACAGGGGGCTATGAGCAGTTCTTC.

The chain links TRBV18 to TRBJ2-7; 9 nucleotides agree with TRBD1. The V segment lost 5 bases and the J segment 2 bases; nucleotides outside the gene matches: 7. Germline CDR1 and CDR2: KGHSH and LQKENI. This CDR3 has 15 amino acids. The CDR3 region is CASSIPGTGTYEQYF. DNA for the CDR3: TGTGCCAGCTCAATTCCCGGGACAGGGACCTACGAGCAGTACTTC.

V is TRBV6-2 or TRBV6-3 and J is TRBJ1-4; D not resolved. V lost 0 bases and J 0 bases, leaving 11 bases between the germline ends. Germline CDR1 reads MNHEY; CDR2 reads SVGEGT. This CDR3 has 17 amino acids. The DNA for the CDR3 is TGTGCCAGCAGTTACTCTCTACAAACTGCAACTAATGAAAAACTGTTTTTT. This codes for CASSYSLQTATNEKLFF.

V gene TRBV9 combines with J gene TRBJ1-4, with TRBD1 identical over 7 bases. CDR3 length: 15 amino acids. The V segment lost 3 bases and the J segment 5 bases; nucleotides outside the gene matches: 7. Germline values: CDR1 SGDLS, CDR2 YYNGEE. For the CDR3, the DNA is TGTGCCAGCAGCGGAACAGGGGCGCGCAATGAAAAACTGTTTTTT. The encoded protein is CASSGTGARNEKLFF.

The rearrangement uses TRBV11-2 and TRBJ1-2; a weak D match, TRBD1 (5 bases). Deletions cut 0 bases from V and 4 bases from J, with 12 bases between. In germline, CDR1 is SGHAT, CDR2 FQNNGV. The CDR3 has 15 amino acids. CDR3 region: CASSLEPGTSYGYTF. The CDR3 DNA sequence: TGTGCCAGCAGCTTAGAGCCCGGGACGTCCTATGGCTACACCTTC.

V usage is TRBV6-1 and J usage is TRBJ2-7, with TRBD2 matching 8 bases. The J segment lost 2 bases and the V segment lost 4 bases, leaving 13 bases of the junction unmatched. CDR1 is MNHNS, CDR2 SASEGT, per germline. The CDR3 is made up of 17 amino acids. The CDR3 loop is CASSAPPTAGAPYEQYF. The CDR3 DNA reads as TGTGCCAGCAGTGCCCCCCCCACAGCGGGGGCCCCCTACGAGCAGTACTTC.

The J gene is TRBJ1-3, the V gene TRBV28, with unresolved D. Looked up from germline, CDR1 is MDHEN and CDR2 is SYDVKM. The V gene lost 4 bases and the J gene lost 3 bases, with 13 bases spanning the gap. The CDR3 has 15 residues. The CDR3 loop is CASSSGGKFGNTIYF. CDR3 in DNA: TGTGCCAGCAGTTCAGGAGGGAAATTTGGAAACACCATATATTTT.

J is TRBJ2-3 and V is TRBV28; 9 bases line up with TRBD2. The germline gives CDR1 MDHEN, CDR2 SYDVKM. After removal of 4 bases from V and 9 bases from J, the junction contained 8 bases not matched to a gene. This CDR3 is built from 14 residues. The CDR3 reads CASSYGTSPSTQYF. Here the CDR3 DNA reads TGTGCCAGCAGTTATGGGACTAGCCCAAGCACGCAGTATTTT.

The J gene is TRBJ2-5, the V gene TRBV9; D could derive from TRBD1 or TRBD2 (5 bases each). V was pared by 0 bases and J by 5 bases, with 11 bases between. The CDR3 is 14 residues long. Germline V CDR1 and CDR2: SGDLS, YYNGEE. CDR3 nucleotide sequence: TGTGCCAGCAGCGTAGACATAGGGACCGAGACCCAGTACTTC. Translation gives CASSVDIGTETQYF.